This T cell receptor beta chain was recorded in a study of T cell changes during pregnancy in multiple sclerosis. The method was immunoSEQ multiplex PCR; TCRdb's version includes in-frame clones alone and lacks a portion of them. The data contain tens of thousands of clones, around 92% of them seen just once; the ten biggest clones take up 1.3%. The CDR3 sequence is 12 residues long. V lost 10 bases, J lost 4 bases, and 7 bases stayed unmatched. The germline V gene has CDR1 ENHRY and CDR2 SYGVKD. Source material: peripheral blood. This clonotype originated in a female donor with multiple sclerosis, enrolled in a pregnancy study. The chain is built from TRBV10-3 and TRBJ2-7, with 7 bases aligning to TRBD1. The CDR3: CASTGDQYEQYF. CDR3 DNA: TGTGCCAGCACAGGGGACCAGTACGAGCAGTACTTC.